This T cell receptor beta chain came from a study of blood T cell repertoires in COVID-19. At the level of the study: The study drew acute and convalescent COVID-19 samples from the United States, Italy and Spain. In each case, the material was cDNA or gDNA derived from T cells, B-cell-depleted T cells, or PBMCs.

V lost 6 bases to trimming and J lost 4 bases; unmatched junction nucleotides: 9. CDR1 SNHLY and CDR2 FYNNEI come from the germline V gene. This CDR3 is built from 16 residues. As processed by the authors: Reference gene primer amplification yielded estimated nucleated cell counts. Method: immunoSEQ multiplex PCR; TCRdb's copy keeps in-frame clones and lacks some. The D gene and trimming were derived from the DNA, and the V and J assignments and clone size from that table. Among 35,000 to 45,000 clones, about 91% were seen once, and the ten largest hold over 3.5%. J is TRBJ2-5 and V is TRBV2; 12 nucleotides agree with TRBD1. The TCR comes from a human donor in a cohort sampled during active COVID-19. The sample consisted of peripheral blood. As DNA, the CDR3 is TGTGCCAGCAGATCCCGGGACAGGGGGCGAAGAGAGACCCAGTACTTC. This sequence encodes CASRSRDRGRRETQYF.